One and the same sample provided the 27 T cell receptor beta chains below, sequenced in a study of blood T cell repertoires in COVID-19 (TCRdb year 2020). Library prep was done by the immunoSEQ multiplex PCR assay. Imported from immuneACCESS, the table was reduced by TCRdb to in-frame sequences with V and J called. These copies leave out some clones; in studies compared against another copy, an unresolved V gene accounts for under half, and the cause of the remainder is not known. The sample yields 180,000 or so clones; roughly 88% were counted once. The ten largest clones capture 10% to 15% of the sample. The sample taken for sequencing was PBMCs or T cells enriched from blood (not recorded which). Source of these receptors: a woman in her sixties who had recovered from COVID-19.

This clone is a singleton in its sample. The chain combines TRBV12-2 with TRBJ1-5; the D call of TRBD1 is as the table states it, not checked on the DNA. TRBV12-2 is a listed pseudogene. CDR3 length: 16 residues. In DNA, the CDR3 is TGTGCAAGTCGCTTCGGGGACAGGGGGCGAAATCAGCCCCAGCATTTT. This sequence encodes CASRFGDRGRNQPQHF.

The chain links TRBV5-1 to TRBJ2-3, with D possibly being TRBD2 (6 bases). Germline CDR1 is SGHRS and CDR2 is YFSETQ. This CDR3 spans 15 amino acids. Trimming shortened V by 5 bases and J by 1 base, and 14 bases separated the two germline ends. The CDR3 nucleotides read TGCGCCAGCAGATTAACTAGCCTGCGCACAGATACGCAGTATTTT. Its protein is CASRLTSLRTDTQYF.

The gene calls are TRBV19 and TRBJ1-5; a weak D match, TRBD1 (5 bases). Germline CDR1 LNHDA, CDR2 SQIVND (reference sequence). The CDR3 sequence is 13 residues long. Trimming took 7 bases from V and 6 from J, leaving 13 bases between them. CDR3 loop: CASNQGRGQPQHF. The CDR3 coding sequence is TGTGCCAGTAACCAGGGTCGCGGTCAGCCCCAGCATTTT.

The chain links TRBV28 to TRBJ1-5, with TRBD1 as a possible D gene (5 bases). The CDR3 runs to 13 residues. Germline values: CDR1 MDHEN, CDR2 SYDVKM. V was pared by 6 bases and J by 6 bases, with 12 bases between. The CDR3 DNA follows: TGTGCCAGCAGCCCTACAGGATCTCAGCCCCAGCATTTT. Protein sequence: CASSPTGSQPQHF.

Only a few counts were recorded for this clone. The V gene is TRBV5-1, the J gene TRBJ2-5; D is unresolved. The V and J ends lost 0 bases and 5 bases respectively, with 5 bases between them. This CDR3 is 12 amino acids long. Germline V gene sequence: CDR1 SGHRS, CDR2 YFSETQ. The CDR3: CASSLGRETQYF. The CDR3 DNA follows: TGCGCCAGCAGCTTGGGTCGGGAGACCCAGTACTTC.

The V gene is TRBV7-9, the J gene TRBJ2-2; 12 bases align to TRBD2. Germline CDR1 and CDR2: SEHNR and FQNEAQ (reference sequence). The J segment lost 4 bases and the V segment lost 5 bases, leaving 5 bases of the junction unmatched. The CDR3 sequence is 16 residues long. CDR3 bases: TGTGCCAGCAGCGCAGCTAGCGGGAGGGTCACCGGGGAGCTGTTTTTT. Translating it yields CASSAASGRVTGELFF.

This clone was counted a single time. The gene calls are TRBV29-1 and TRBJ2-7, with 9 bases identical to TRBD1. The germline V gene encodes CDR1 SQVTM and CDR2 ANQGSEA. This CDR3 contains 9 residues. The DNA of the CDR3 is TGCAGGTGGGACAGGGAACAGTACTTC. Protein product: CRWDREQYF.

V usage is TRBV6-5 and J usage is TRBJ1-2; no clear D gene. Germline CDR1 is MNHEY and CDR2 is SVGAGI. This CDR3 has 11 residues. Deletions cut 4 bases from V and 5 bases from J, with 5 bases between. This CDR3 is CASSSGYGYTF. The CDR3 coding sequence is TGTGCCAGCAGTTCGGGGTATGGCTACACCTTC.

This chain links TRBV4-2 with TRBJ2-4; 9 positions match TRBD1. CDR3 length: 17 amino acids. V was pared by 1 base and J by 9 bases, with 13 bases of the junction left unmatched. Germline V gene sequence: CDR1 LGHNA, CDR2 YNFKEQ. For the CDR3, the DNA is TGTGCCAGCAGCCAAGCCGTGGGACAGGGTTTGAGGAGCATTCAGTACTTC. Its translation: CASSQAVGQGLRSIQYF.

The chain couples TRBV18 to TRBJ1-1, with a weak D call TRBD1 (6 bases). The germline V gene encodes CDR1 KGHSH and CDR2 LQKENI. Trimming pared 1 base from V and 4 bases from J, leaving 16 bases between. This CDR3 has 16 residues. Here the CDR3 reads CASSPHRVGRSTEAFF. The CDR3 coding sequence is TGTGCCAGCTCACCACACAGGGTGGGTAGGAGCACTGAAGCTTTCTTT. The full variable domain, in which reference TRBV18 and TRBJ1-1 provide the parts outside the CDR3, is NAGVMQNPRHLVRRRGQEARLRCSPMKGHSHVYWYRQLPEEGLKFMVYLQKENIIDESGMPKERFSAEFPKEGPSILRIQQVVRGDSAAYFCASSPHRVGRSTEAFFGQGTRLTVV.

The J gene is TRBJ2-7, the V gene TRBV20-1; 9 nucleotides agree with TRBD2. CDR3 length: 15 amino acids. CDR1 and CDR2 from the germline V gene are DFQATT and SNEGSKA (reference sequence). V lost 6 bases, J lost 5 bases, and 14 bases stayed unmatched. The CDR3 loop is CSASHPSGVFNEQYF. CDR3 nucleotides: TGCAGTGCCAGTCACCCTAGCGGGGTTTTCAACGAGCAGTACTTC.

CDR3 coding DNA: TGCGCCAGCAGTGAGCTTGGGGGGAGCACCGGGGAGCTGTTTTTT. This encodes CASSELGGSTGELFF. This chain connects TRBV10-1 to TRBJ2-2, with D possibly being TRBD2 (6 bases). Germline lookup yields CDR1 WNHNN and CDR2 SYGVQD (reference sequence). Trimming removed 2 bases from V and 4 bases from J, with 11 bases in between. This CDR3 spans 15 amino acids.

The chain joins TRBV11-2 to TRBJ2-3; 10 bases match TRBD2. Trimming cost V 0 bases and J 6 bases; bases outside gene matches: 6. Germline CDR1 SGHAT, CDR2 FQNNGV. There are 16 residues in the CDR3. The CDR3 nucleotides are TGTGCCAGCAGCTTAGATCGAGGAGCGGGAGGGGATACGCAGTATTTT. It translates to CASSLDRGAGGDTQYF.

The chain has TRBV5-1 and TRBJ2-2, with 8 bases identical to TRBD1. This CDR3 region has 15 residues. Per the germline V gene, CDR1 is SGHRS and CDR2 is YFSETQ. After removal of 4 bases from V and 6 bases from J, the junction contained 8 bases not matched to a gene. CDR3 DNA: TGCGCCAGCAGCATTCAGGGGGCCATAGCCGGGGAGCTGTTTTTT. It encodes CASSIQGAIAGELFF.

The chain joins TRBV30 to TRBJ1-1; D call uncertain. The CDR3 runs to 12 residues. Trimming pared 2 bases from V and 0 bases from J, leaving 4 bases between. Germline CDR1 and CDR2: GTSNPN and SVGIG (reference sequence). The CDR3 DNA follows: TGTGCCTGGAGTTCTCTGAACACTGAAGCTTTCTTT. It codes for CAWSSLNTEAFF. Looking up the rest from reference TRBV30 and TRBJ1-1 gives the full variable domain: SQTIHQWPATLVQPVGSPLSLECTVEGTSNPNLYWYRQAAGRGLQLLFYSVGIGQISSEVPQNLSASRPQDRQFILSSKKLLLSDSGFYLCAWSSLNTEAFFGQGTRLTVV.

The chain links TRBV19 to TRBJ2-5, with D possibly TRBD1 on 6 matching bases. The CDR3 runs to 13 residues. Germline V gene lookup returns CDR1 LNHDA and CDR2 SQIVND (reference sequence). V gave up 7 bases and J gave up 4 bases, with 13 bases separating them. For the CDR3, the DNA is TGTGCCAGTAATATGGGGGCAGGAGAGACCCAGTACTTC. Protein: CASNMGAGETQYF.

The rearrangement joins TRBV24-1 to TRBJ2-2, with 8 bases lining up with TRBD1. The CDR3 has 15 amino acids. V was clipped by 3 bases and J by 7 bases; unmatched bases: 6. The V gene's germline CDR1 is KGHDR and CDR2 SFDVKD. The CDR3 DNA reads TGTGCCACCAGTGATACAGGGGGGCAGATCGGGGAGCTGTTTTTT. Translating gives CATSDTGGQIGELFF.

This chain links TRBV11-1 with TRBJ2-7; TRBD1 agrees at 7 bases. Trimming at V came to 1 base and at J to 3 bases, leaving 6 bases not matched to a gene. From germline, CDR1 is SGHAT and CDR2 FQDESV (reference sequence). The CDR3 covers 15 residues. The DNA of the CDR3 is TGTGCCAGCAGCTTAGAAGCAGGGGGAAACTACGAGCAGTACTTC. Protein product: CASSLEAGGNYEQYF.

The rearrangement links TRBV6-1 to TRBJ1-3, with TRBD1 matching 9 bases. Trimming removed 4 bases from V and 0 bases from J; junction bases left unmatched: 4. Germline V gives CDR1 MNHNS, CDR2 SASEGT. CDR3 length equals 16 residues. CDR3 residues: CASSVNRGPSGNTIYF. In nucleotides, the CDR3 is TGTGCCAGCAGTGTTAACAGGGGGCCCTCTGGAAACACCATATATTTT.

The V and J genes are TRBV19 and TRBJ2-5; TRBD2 matches at 12 bases. V lost 5 bases, J lost 1 base, and 2 bases stayed unmatched. The CDR3 covers 15 residues. CDR1 LNHDA and CDR2 SQIVND come from the germline V gene (reference sequence). The CDR3 is CASSATSGSQETQYF. In DNA, the CDR3 is TGTGCCAGTAGTGCGACTAGCGGGAGCCAAGAGACCCAGTACTTC.

The rearrangement links TRBV19 to TRBJ1-6; no definite D call. Germline V lookup: CDR1 LNHDA, CDR2 SQIVND (reference sequence). The germline V and J ends were trimmed by 3 bases and 4 bases, with 7 bases remaining between them. The CDR3 extends over 14 amino acids. The CDR3 DNA reads as TGTGCCAGTAGTATTAAACAGTATAATTCACCCCTCCACTTT. It translates to CASSIKQYNSPLHF. The full variable domain, completed using reference TRBV19 and TRBJ1-6, is DGGITQSPKYLFRKEGQNVTLSCEQNLNHDAMYWYRQDPGQGLRLIYYSQIVNDFQKGDIAEGYSVSREKKESFPLTVTSAQKNPTAFYLCASSIKQYNSPLHFGNGTRLTVT.

This clone was picked up a small number of times. The V gene is TRBV7-9, the J gene TRBJ2-1; 7 bases are shared with TRBD2. This CDR3 comprises 17 residues. Germline lookup yields CDR1 SEHNR and CDR2 FQNEAQ (reference sequence). V gave up 4 bases and J gave up 3 bases; unmatched junction bases: 12. The CDR3 spells CASSSFRGLADYNEQFF. The CDR3 region has the DNA TGTGCCAGCAGCTCCTTCCGCGGCCTAGCGGACTACAATGAGCAGTTCTTC.

The chain is built from TRBV7-3 and TRBJ1-2; 7 bases are a match to TRBD1. The CDR3 consists of 16 residues. CDR1 SGHTA and CDR2 FQGTGA come from the germline V gene. The V segment lost 5 bases and the J segment 1 base; nucleotides outside the gene matches: 10. CDR3 sequence (DNA): TGTGCCAGCAGCCAGGGGGTGGACGGCGGTAACTATGGCTACACCTTC. This translates into CASSQGVDGGNYGYTF.

In nucleotides, the CDR3 is TGTGCCAGCACCTTACAGGGGAGGACTGAAGCTTTCTTT. Protein product: CASTLQGRTEAFF. The gene calls are TRBV12-3 or TRBV12-4 and TRBJ1-1, with TRBD1 matching over 7 bases. J lost 5 bases, V lost 7 bases, and 7 bases had no gene match. The CDR3 spans 13 residues.

The chain recombines TRBV9 with TRBJ2-3, with TRBD2 matching over 10 bases. The CDR3 is 15 amino acids. Trimming removed 3 bases from V and 4 bases from J; junction bases left unmatched: 5. Germline CDR1 reads SGDLS; CDR2 reads YYNGEE. This CDR3 reads CASSARTSGADTQYF. As DNA, the CDR3 is TGTGCCAGCAGCGCACGGACTAGCGGCGCAGATACGCAGTATTTT.

This clone was detected once. The chain links TRBV3-1 (or the pseudogene TRBV3-2) to TRBJ2-1; D possibly corresponds to TRBD2 (6 bases). Germline CDR1 and CDR2: LGHDT and YNNKEL (reference sequence). Trimming stripped 1 base from V and 6 bases from J, with 10 bases between. This CDR3 has 14 residues. The CDR3 sequence: CASSQVRGSNEQFF. In DNA form, the CDR3 reads TGTGCCAGCAGCCAAGTGCGGGGTTCCAATGAGCAGTTCTTC.

The chain is built from TRBV5-1 and TRBJ1-6, with no clear D. The V and J ends lost 0 bases and 9 bases respectively, with 13 bases between them. The length of the CDR3 is 15 residues. Germline lookup yields CDR1 SGHRS and CDR2 YFSETQ. The CDR3 coding sequence is TGCGCCAGCAGCTTGGATATGGGAGCGGGTTCACCCCTCCACTTT. This sequence encodes CASSLDMGAGSPLHF.